This T cell receptor (beta chain) was captured by sequencing in a study of shared clonotypes between healthy human individuals. The study, taken as a whole, reports: In general, naive subsets displayed greater estimated richness than memory subsets did.

The CDR3 loop spans 16 amino acids. The germline gives CDR1 SGHNT, CDR2 YYREEE (reference sequence). J was trimmed by 7 bases and V by 1 base; bases with no gene match: 13. CD4+ cell separation produced CD45RA+ naive and CD45RA-negative memory subsets. Deep was the level used in running the assay. Profiling relied on immunoSEQ multiplex PCR, and the TCRdb table lists in-frame clones only, not all of them. The data hold 1.5 million to 1.9 million clones, with around 98% observed a single time. The table lists this clone with a count of one. No antigen is known for it. V usage is TRBV5-4 and J usage is TRBJ2-5, with 7 bases aligning to TRBD1. Sample: naive CD4+ T cells sorted from blood. The subset: CD45RA+ positively selected. This clonotype was obtained from a man aged 25 to 45 in good health. The CDR3 bases are TGTGCCAGCAGCTTGACACGGGACAGCTCCCCGGGGACCCAGTACTTC. Translated, it gives CASSLTRDSSPGTQYF.